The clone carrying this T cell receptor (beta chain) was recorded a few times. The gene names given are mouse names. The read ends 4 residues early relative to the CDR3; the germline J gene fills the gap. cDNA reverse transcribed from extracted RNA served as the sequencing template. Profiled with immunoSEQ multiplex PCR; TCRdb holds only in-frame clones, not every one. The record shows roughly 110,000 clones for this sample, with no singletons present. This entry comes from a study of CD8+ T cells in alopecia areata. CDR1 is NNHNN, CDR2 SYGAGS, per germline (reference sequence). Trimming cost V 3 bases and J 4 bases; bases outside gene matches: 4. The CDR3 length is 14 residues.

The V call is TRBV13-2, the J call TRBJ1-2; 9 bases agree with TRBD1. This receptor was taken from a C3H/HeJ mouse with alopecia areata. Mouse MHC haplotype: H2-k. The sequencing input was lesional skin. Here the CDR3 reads CASGAGTGSSDYTF. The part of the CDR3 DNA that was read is TGTGCCAGCGGTGCCGGGACAGGGAGCTCC.